The sequence of this T cell receptor (beta chain) was determined in a study of CDR3 diversity in severe acne (dated by TCRdb to between 2018 and 2021). The method behind the library was PCR. Sequencing instrument: Illumina HiSeq 2000. Through fastp at Q25 and MiXCR, TCRdb rebuilt clones from the public reads, retaining in-frame beta chains. Each record represents a unique CDR3 protein, reported with the most common genes and DNA among its rows. The sample table holds 97,000 or so distinct CDR3 sequences, of which 51% were seen once. Together, the top ten hold roughly 12% of the sample. This clonotype was found once. It lacks a known antigen. No much larger clonotype is one base removed from it; base qualities were not supplied. One read represents weak support. CDR1 and CDR2 were assigned from the germline V gene as ENHRY and SYGVKD. The CDR3 sequence holds 16 residues, the cysteine and phenylalanine included. Only CDR3 DNA remains: 48 bases, in frame from the first base. Germline trimming amounts to 6 bases on V and 0 bases on J, with 6 as the count of junction bases outside the gene matches.

The sequence was obtained from a male donor with acne. Recombination connected TRBV10-3 to TRBJ1-1; 11 bases in the middle match TRBD1. The sequencing sample was made of blood. For the CDR3, the sequence is CAISRDRGALNTEAFF. The bases read TGTGCCATCAGCCGGGACAGGGGGGCATTGAACACTGAAGCTTTCTTT.